Described below is a single TCR beta chain sequence and its context. The antigen is unknown. Sample treatment: about 20 received Ad26.COV2.S at low or high dose, single or two shots; about 5 received placebo; per-sample allocation not given. Specimens were obtained on day 63 following the first vaccine or placebo injection. The data are from a study of Ad26.COV2.S vaccination and SARS-CoV-2 variants. Study-wide background: This donor came from the COV1001 trial of Ad26.COV2.S.

Study-level findings and limits: Researchers reported similar non-spike TCR breadth in vaccine and placebo recipients. Total T cell responses, in the TCR breadth and depth analyses, may have been underestimated.

Produced via immunoSEQ multiplex PCR; TCRdb's table is partial and in-frame only. The table has about 430,000 clones, about nine tenths seen once. This CDR3 is built from 14 residues. CDR1 and CDR2 from the germline V gene are SNHLY and FYNNEI. With V trimmed by 5 bases and J by 7 bases, 7 bases remained unmatched. V is TRBV2 and J is TRBJ1-5; 8 bases line up with TRBD1. The clonotype originates from a person aged 18-65 years who received the Ad26.COV2.S COVID-19 vaccine or a placebo. Sequencing was performed on peripheral blood, taken in a trial of Ad26.COV2.S vaccine versus placebo. The CDR3 nucleotides read TGTGCCAGCAGTCTCACAGGGGGTCGGCAGCCCCAGCATTTT. This codes for CASSLTGGRQPQHF.